This is a list of T cell receptor beta chains from one sample in a study of T cells in tuberculosis. Produced via immunoSEQ multiplex PCR; TCRdb's table is partial and in-frame only. The sample has 29,000 or so clones, about 90% seen once. The sample in question was PBMCs, obtained at tuberculosis diagnosis. These receptors were obtained from an adult with tuberculosis. Each CDR3 is given with its conserved first and last residue.

V gene	J gene	CDR3 protein
TRBV6-1	TRBJ1-1	CASSERAGTVNTEAFF
TRBV19	TRBJ1-5	CASTKTGSKSQPQHF
TRBV2	TRBJ1-5	CASSEEQFNQPQHF
TRBV5-1	TRBJ2-2	CASSLVLVANTGELFF
TRBV19	TRBJ1-2	CASIDRGVGGYTF
TRBV4-1	TRBJ1-5	CASSAVGQRQQPQHF
TRBV9	TRBJ2-2	CASSVDPSGRANTGELFF
TRBV30	TRBJ1-3	CAWSSTRRSGGNTIYF
TRBV4-3	TRBJ2-1	CASSQVGVAGDNEQFF
TRBV6-5	TRBJ1-2	CASSYSEGRGRYGYTF
TRBV4-2	TRBJ2-3	CASSHVTSGTVADTQYF
TRBV6-5	TRBJ1-1	CASSSAGTGSAEAFF
TRBV15	TRBJ1-2	CATSRRGLGYGYTF
TRBV15	TRBJ2-1	CATSPTLAGGEDEQFF
TRBV28	TRBJ2-5	CASSSGDREETQYF
TRBV5-6	TRBJ1-2	CASSLFEGFSYGYTF